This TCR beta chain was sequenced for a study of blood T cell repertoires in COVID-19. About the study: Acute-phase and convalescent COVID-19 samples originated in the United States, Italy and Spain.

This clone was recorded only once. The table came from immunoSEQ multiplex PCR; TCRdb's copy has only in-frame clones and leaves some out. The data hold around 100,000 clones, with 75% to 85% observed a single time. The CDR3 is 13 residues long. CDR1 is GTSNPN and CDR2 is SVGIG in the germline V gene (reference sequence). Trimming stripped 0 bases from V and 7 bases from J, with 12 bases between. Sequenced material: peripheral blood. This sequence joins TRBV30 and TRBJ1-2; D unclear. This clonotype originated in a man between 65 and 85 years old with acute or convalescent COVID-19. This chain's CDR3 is CAWSVTADSGYTF. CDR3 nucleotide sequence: TGTGCCTGGAGTGTAACAGCCGATAGTGGCTACACCTTC.